The present T cell receptor beta chain was sequenced within a study of shared clonotypes between healthy human individuals. Authors' analysis steps: ImmunoSEQ supplied junction-only sequences lacking quality scores, so filtering was different. Generated by immunoSEQ multiplex PCR, the TCRdb table keeps only in-frame clones and is missing some. V and J calls and clone size follow that table, whereas D and trimming were derived from the DNA. In the table there are under 2,500,000 clones, approximately 94% of which are singletons. Partitioning of CD4+ cells yielded a CD45RA+ naive subset and a CD45RA-negative memory subset. Regarding this clone: Its antigen is not identified.

Trimming at V came to 5 bases and at J to 5 bases, leaving 6 bases not matched to a gene. Germline lookup yields CDR1 SGHTA and CDR2 FQGNSA. The CDR3 extends over 14 amino acids. Whole-study results and caveats: Larger richness was generally estimated for naive than memory subsets. Relative to their counterparts shared across all four donors, non-shared clonotypes exhibited diminished generation probabilities.

The sample taken for sequencing was naive CD4+ T cells sorted from blood. Stated subset: CD45RA+ positively selected. V is TRBV7-2 and J is TRBJ1-1, with 9 bases that match TRBD1. This clonotype was obtained from a man between 18 and 35 years old in good health. The CDR3 protein is CASSLGQGPTEAFF. Written as DNA, the CDR3 is TGTGCCAGCAGCCTCGGACAGGGGCCGACTGAAGCTTTCTTT.